This T cell receptor beta chain appears in the sequencing data of a study of cytomegalovirus exposure and HLA in healthy donors. Study at large: Genotyping showed 81% of some 400 donors falling in the Caucasian-associated ancestry cluster. Study-level findings and limits: Three chains tied to CMV proved CMV antigen-specific in vitro. The sole available immune exposure information was CMV serostatus. Cytomegalovirus association was listed for 150 or so TCR beta chains.

Worth noting for this clone: Its antigen is as yet unknown.

J lost 5 bases, V lost 7 bases, and 16 bases had no gene match. Per germline, CDR1 WSHSY and CDR2 SAAADI. The CDR3 length is 17 residues. The PCR used 60 Vbeta and 13 Jbeta primers. Some clones are missing from TCRdb's copy, which holds only in-frame ones; the method was immunoSEQ multiplex PCR. The table has about 98,000 clones, under 70% seen once; the top ten hold less than 2.5%. This chain uses TRBV10-2 with TRBJ2-2; 7 nucleotides agree with TRBD2. Sequencing was performed on PBMCs. This sequence originates from a man in his fifties in good health and CMV-seronegative. CDR3 in amino acids: CASNTPGEAGDTGELFF. CDR3 coding DNA: TGCGCCAGCAACACCCCGGGAGAGGCGGGAGATACCGGGGAGCTGTTTTTT.